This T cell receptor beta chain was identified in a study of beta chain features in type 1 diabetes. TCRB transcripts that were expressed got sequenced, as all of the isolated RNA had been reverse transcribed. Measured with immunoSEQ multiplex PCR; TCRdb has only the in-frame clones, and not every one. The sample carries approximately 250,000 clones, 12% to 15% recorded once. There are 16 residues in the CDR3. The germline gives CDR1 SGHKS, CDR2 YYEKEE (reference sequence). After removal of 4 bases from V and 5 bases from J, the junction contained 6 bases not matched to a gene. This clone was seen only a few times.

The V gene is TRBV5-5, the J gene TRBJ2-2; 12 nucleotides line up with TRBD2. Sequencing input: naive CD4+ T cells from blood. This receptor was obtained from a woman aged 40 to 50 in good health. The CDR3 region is CASSPLAGGPTGELFF. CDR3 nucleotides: TGTGCCAGCAGCCCACTAGCGGGGGGACCGACCGGGGAGCTGTTTTTT.